Below, 6 T cell receptor beta chains from the same sample are listed, as sequenced in a study of T cell responses to AZD1222 COVID-19 vaccine. Repertoires were generated with immunoSEQ multiplex PCR, while TCRdb's copy carries only in-frame clones and drops some. The sample contains 100,000 to 150,000 clones, 70% to 90% of which appear only once. The specimen comprised peripheral blood, sampled on day 0 of AZD1222 vaccination. The source is an adult in good health.

This rearrangement joins TRBV10-2 to TRBJ2-7; TRBD1 matches 7 bases. Germline CDR1 WSHSY, CDR2 SAAADI. CDR3 length: 16 residues. J was trimmed by 1 base and V by 0 bases; bases with no gene match: 6. CDR3 coding DNA: TGCGCCAGCAGTGAGTCGGTGACAGGGTCTTCCTACGAGCAGTACTTC. Its translation: CASSESVTGSSYEQYF.

V and J are TRBV3-1 (or the pseudogene TRBV3-2) and TRBJ1-2; 10 bases line up with TRBD1. Germline CDR1 is LGHDT and CDR2 is YNNKEL (reference sequence). The CDR3 loop spans 16 amino acids. Trimming cost V 4 bases and J 7 bases; bases outside gene matches: 12. The CDR3 DNA is TGTGCCAGCAGCCTCGCCGGGACAGGGGACTTTTTTGGCTACACCTTC. As protein: CASSLAGTGDFFGYTF.

This chain links TRBV7-2 with TRBJ2-7; 7 nucleotides align to TRBD1. V lost 5 bases, J lost 6 bases, and 7 bases stayed unmatched. Germline CDR1 and CDR2: SGHTA and FQGNSA. The CDR3 runs to 13 residues. CDR3 bases: TGTGCCAGCAGCCCCGACAGGGAACGCGAGCAGTACTTC. Protein product: CASSPDREREQYF.

With regard to this clone: Other DNA sequences from this sample encode an identical CDR3 as well. The chain employs TRBV5-1 and TRBJ2-7; D unclear. The germline gives CDR1 SGHRS, CDR2 YFSETQ. The ends were cut back, 2 bases at V and 5 bases at J, with 5 bases in the middle. The CDR3 has 11 residues. CDR3 DNA: TGCGCCAGCAGCTTAGAGGACGAGCAGTACTTC. Its translation is CASSLEDEQYF.

The V call is TRBV7-9, the J call TRBJ2-1, with D perhaps assigned TRBD1 or TRBD2 (7 bases each). This CDR3 comprises 14 residues. V was trimmed by 4 bases and J by 8 bases, leaving 15 bases between them. Germline assignment: CDR1 SEHNR and CDR2 FQNEAQ (reference sequence). The CDR3 here is CASSSPGRGHEQFF. In DNA form, the CDR3 reads TGTGCCAGCAGCTCCCCGGGGAGGGGGCATGAGCAGTTCTTC.

This chain joins TRBV7-2 and TRBJ2-3; D possibly corresponds to TRBD2 (6 bases). The CDR3 has 18 amino acids. Germline V lookup: CDR1 SGHTA, CDR2 FQGNSA. Between the trimmed V and J ends, which lost 5 bases and 0 bases, there was a span of 21 bases. CDR3: CASSRVSGSGLSTDTQYF. CDR3 DNA sequence: TGTGCCAGCAGCCGGGTTTCGGGCAGCGGGCTTAGCACAGATACGCAGTATTTT. The full variable domain, with the rest looked up from reference TRBV7-2 and TRBJ2-3, is GAGVSQSPSNKVTEKGKDVELRCDPISGHTALYWYRQSLGQGLEFLIYFQGNSAPDKSGLPSDRFSAERTGGSVSTLTIQRTQQEDSAVYLCASSRVSGSGLSTDTQYFGPGTRLTVL.